A selection of T cell receptor beta chains follows, all from one sample in a study of tumor-infiltrating lymphocytes in primary liver carcinoma. In TCRdb, the multiplex PCR reads were re-called with MiXCR into one record per CDR3 protein. The data hold about 200,000 distinct CDR3 sequences, with approximately 65% observed a single time. The sample consisted of peripheral blood. Receptors originate from a woman aged 60 to 75 with primary liver carcinoma and hepatitis B virus infection. The CDR3 runs from the conserved cysteine through the conserved F or W. The D gene is left open where the match is weak. Clone size appears in some rows only: once, few, many, or a class for an expanded clone.

clone_size	v_call	d_call	j_call	cdr3_nt	cdr3_aa
many	TRBV6-1	.	TRBJ2-3	TGTGCCAGCAGTGAAGCGCTTGGGGCTAGCACGAGAGCAGATACGCAGTATTTT	CASSEALGASTRADTQYF
.	TRBV12-3/TRBV12-4	.	TRBJ2-7	TGTGCCAGCAGTTTAGGATGCTCCTATGAGCAGTACTTC	CASSLGCSYEQYF
.	TRBV11-2	.	TRBJ2-1	TGTACCAGCAGCTTAACGGGTGGGCGGGATGAGCAGCTCTTC	CTSSLTGGRDEQLF
many	TRBV14	TRBD2	TRBJ2-5	TGTGCCAGCAGCTACCAAGGAGCGGGAAAGGAGACCCAGTACTTC	CASSYQGAGKETQYF
many	TRBV11-2	TRBD1	TRBJ2-2	TGTGCCAGCAGCAGACAGGGGAGCACCGGGGAGCTGTTTTTT	CASSRQGSTGELFF
.	TRBV12-3/TRBV12-4	.	TRBJ2-3	TGTGCCAGCGGCCAGGGGCAGGGTCGCACAGATACGCAGTATTTT	CASGQGQGRTDTQYF
.	TRBV28	.	TRBJ1-5	TGTGCCAGCAGTGCGACAATGAGCAATCAGCCCCAGCATTTT	CASSATMSNQPQHF
few	TRBV6-2/TRBV6-3	TRBD1	TRBJ2-7	TGTGCCAGCAGTTACTCGTGGGGACAGGGCTCTCCCTACGAGCAGTACTTC	CASSYSWGQGSPYEQYF
.	TRBV7-8	.	TRBJ2-2	TGTACCAGCAGCCGGACAGCCAGGGAGCTGTTTTTT	CTSSRTARELFF
.	TRBV19	TRBD1	TRBJ2-1	TGTGCCAGTAGCTTCTCCGGGACAGGGAATCATGAGCAGTTCTTC	CASSFSGTGNHEQFF
.	TRBV11-2	TRBD2	TRBJ2-2	TGTACCAGCAGCTTAGGTATAGCGGGAATCACCGGGGAGCTGTTTTTT	CTSSLGIAGITGELFF
.	TRBV11-2	.	TRBJ2-7	TGTGTCAGCAGGGTTTCCTATGAGCAGTACTTC	CVSRVSYEQYF
few	TRBV7-9	.	TRBJ2-6	TGTGCCAGCAGCTTAGGGAGGTCCAATTTCCTGGAGACAAGCTCTGGGGCCAACGTCCTGACTTTC	CASSLGRSNFLETSSGANVLTF
many	TRBV5-1	.	TRBJ2-3	TGCGCCAGCAGCTTGTTGGGAGTTGAGTCAGATACGCAGTATTTT	CASSLLGVESDTQYF
.	TRBV6-2/TRBV6-3	.	TRBJ2-7	TGTGCCAGCAGTTACCCGTATTCCTACGAGCAGTACTTC	CASSYPYSYEQYF
.	TRBV11-3	.	TRBJ2-6	TGTGCCAGGAGCTTATCCGGGACCAACGTCCTGACTTTC	CARSLSGTNVLTF
once	TRBV5-4	.	TRBJ2-2	TGTGCCAGCAGCTTGGGAATAGACAACACCGGGGAGCTGTTTTTT	CASSLGIDNTGELFF
.	TRBV6-1	.	TRBJ1-1	TGTGCCAGCAGGGGTACTCTATGGTACACTGAAGCTTTCTTC	CASRGTLWYTEAFF
many	TRBV5-1	TRBD2	TRBJ2-7	TGCGCCAGCAGCTCAGGGACTAGCGTCGGTCACGAGCAGTACTTC	CASSSGTSVGHEQYF
.	TRBV11-3	.	TRBJ1-2	TGTGCCAGCAGCCCGAGGGGATCCCATGGCTACACCTTC	CASSPRGSHGYTF
.	TRBV11-2	.	TRBJ1-6	TGTGCCAGCAGCCTAGATAGGACTGGGGGTTCACCCCTCCACTTT	CASSLDRTGGSPLHF
.	TRBV14	.	TRBJ1-1	TGTGCCAGCAGCCTTACAGGGTCCGCCAGGACTTTCTTT	CASSLTGSARTFF
.	TRBV5-1	.	TRBJ1-1	TGCGCCAGCAGCTTGACAGGGACGAACACTGAAGCTTTCTTT	CASSLTGTNTEAFF
.	TRBV6-5	.	TRBJ2-1	TGTACCAGCACTATCGGACCTCGGGGTAATGAGCAGTTCTTC	CTSTIGPRGNEQFF
medium-sized	TRBV11-3	.	TRBJ1-6	TGTGCCAGCAGCGGACCCCCGGCCTCTAATTCACCCCTCCACTTT	CASSGPPASNSPLHF
.	TRBV28	.	TRBJ2-1	TGTACCAGCAGTTTCCGGGAATGGGATGAGCAGTTCTTC	CTSSFREWDEQFF
many	TRBV4-1	.	TRBJ1-1	TGCGCCAGCAGCCCAGACAGGCAGGTACTAGCTTTCTTT	CASSPDRQVLAFF
.	TRBV6-5	.	TRBJ2-5	TGTGCCAACAGTTACAAAGGCTATCTCCAAGAGACCCAGTACTTC	CANSYKGYLQETQYF
.	TRBV7-9	TRBD2	TRBJ2-3	TGTGCCAGCAGCGTGTATAGCGGGGGCACATATACGCAGTATTTT	CASSVYSGGTYTQYF
.	TRBV6-5	.	TRBJ2-1	TGTGCCAGTAGCTCACAGCCCAATGAGCAGTTCTTC	CASSSQPNEQFF
.	TRBV28	.	TRBJ2-7	TGTGCCAGCAGTATACTGGGGACGTACTACGAGCAGTACTTC	CASSILGTYYEQYF
many	TRBV6-5	.	TRBJ2-3	TGTGCCAGCAGTTACGTTCACACAGATACGCAGTATTTT	CASSYVHTDTQYF
.	TRBV7-9	TRBD2	TRBJ2-3	TGTGCCAGCAACGAAGTGGGAGGGCCTGATACGCAGTATTTT	CASNEVGGPDTQYF
.	TRBV10-2	.	TRBJ2-1	TGCGCCAGCAGTGACCGGACCCACCTCAATAAGCAGTTCTTC	CASSDRTHLNKQFF
once	TRBV11-2	.	TRBJ2-3	TGTGCCAGCAGCTTCGCCACAGATACGAAGTATTTT	CASSFATDTKYF
.	TRBV11-2	TRBD1	TRBJ1-5	TGTGCCAGCAACGCCACTCCCGGGACAGGAGACAATCAGCCCCAGCATTTT	CASNATPGTGDNQPQHF
few	TRBV5-1	.	TRBJ1-3	TGCGCCAGCAGCTTGGCGGACTCTGGAAACACCATATATTTT	CASSLADSGNTIYF
.	TRBV28	TRBD2	TRBJ2-3	TGTGGCAGCAGACGCCATAGCGGGAGGTATACAGATACGCAGTATTTT	CGSRRHSGRYTDTQYF
many	TRBV7-9	TRBD2	TRBJ2-7	TGTGCCAGCAGCCCCCGACTATCGGCGGGAGGGTTCGAGCAGTACTTC	CASSPRLSAGGFEQYF
few	TRBV20-1	.	TRBJ1-5	TGCAGTGCTAGAGATCTGGTGACAGCTAGCAATCAGCCCCAGCATTTT	CSARDLVTASNQPQHF
once	TRBV12-3/TRBV12-4	.	TRBJ1-2	TGTGCCAGCGGTCCTCCCCGGAGAGGGCTCGGCTACACCTTC	CASGPPRRGLGYTF
.	TRBV11-2	TRBD2	TRBJ2-1	TGTGCCAACAGCTTGGAGACTAGCTATGAGCAGTTCTTC	CANSLETSYEQFF
few	TRBV6-1	.	TRBJ1-5	TGTGCCAGCAGTGAGGCGAGGGAAAAGGCGCCCCAGCATTTT	CASSEAREKAPQHF
few	TRBV5-1	TRBD1	TRBJ1-1	TGCGCCAGCAACGGGGACAGGGCGAGTTACACTGAAACTTTCTTT	CASNGDRASYTETFF
once	TRBV11-2	.	TRBJ2-1	TGTGCCAGCAGCCGGACAGACAGTGAGCAGTCCTTC	CASSRTDSEQSF
once	TRBV30	TRBD2	TRBJ2-3	TGTGCCTGGGGTTTACTAGCGGGCCGCACAGATACGCAGTATTTT	CAWGLLAGRTDTQYF
many	TRBV29-1	TRBD2	TRBJ2-4	TGCAGCCCCGGGGGGGGTCCTCTAGCCAAAAACATTCAGTACTTC	CSPGGGPLAKNIQYF
many	TRBV14	TRBD2	TRBJ2-4	TGTGCCAGCAGCCGAGCGGGGACTAGCGGGAGTCAGTACTTC	CASSRAGTSGSQYF
.	TRBV11-2	.	TRBJ1-1	TGTGCCAGCAGCCTTCAGCTTACGGGGAACACTGAAGCTTTCTTT	CASSLQLTGNTEAFF
.	TRBV6-5	.	TRBJ2-1	TGTGCCGCCCAACGGGGATGGGCTTACAATGATCAGTTCTTC	CAAQRGWAYNDQFF
few	TRBV28	.	TRBJ2-3	TGTGCCAGCAGTTTCAGACGGTCTAGCACAGATACGCAGTATTTT	CASSFRRSSTDTQYF
.	TRBV4-1	.	TRBJ2-3	TGCGCCAACAGCCAAGAAGGTTACCGCAGCACAGATACGCAGTATTTT	CANSQEGYRSTDTQYF
.	TRBV29-1	.	TRBJ2-7	TGCAGCGCCATCGGGGGCCTCCCCTACAAGCAGTACTTC	CSAIGGLPYKQYF
.	TRBV24-1	.	TRBJ2-7	TGTGCCACCAGTGATACGTCAGGGGGGAAGGGCGAGCAGTACTTC	CATSDTSGGKGEQYF